These T cell receptor beta chains were read from a single sample in a study of T-cell memory formation after mild COVID-19. TCRdb reprocessed the 5' RACE reads with MiXCR, giving one entry per CDR3 protein. The table shows 530,000 or so distinct CDR3 sequences, with approximately 15% occurring only once. The material sequenced was PBMCs or a T cell subset sorted from them (not recorded which). The source is an adult woman who had mild COVID-19 (a few samples of this study predate the infection). Cell type and time point are not known. Each CDR3 is given with its conserved first and last residue. The order of the fields is D gene, clone size, J gene, V gene, CDR3 DNA, CDR3 protein. A D gene is named only where the DNA matches it firmly. Part of the rows lack a size; the others show once, few, many or a class for expanded clones.

d_call: TRBD1; clone_size: .; j_call: TRBJ2-1; v_call: TRBV14; cdr3_nt: TGTGCCAGCAGCCGAGAGACAACAGGGGTTTATGGTGAGCAGTTCTTC; cdr3_aa: CASSRETTGVYGEQFF
d_call: .; clone_size: many; j_call: TRBJ2-5; v_call: TRBV5-1; cdr3_nt: TGCGCCAGCAGCTTGGTAACAGGCCAAGAGACCCAGTACTTC; cdr3_aa: CASSLVTGQETQYF
d_call: TRBD2; clone_size: .; j_call: TRBJ2-1; v_call: TRBV7-9; cdr3_nt: TGTGCCAGCAGCTTAGCTCAGGGACTAGAGAATGAGCAGTTCTTC; cdr3_aa: CASSLAQGLENEQFF
d_call: .; clone_size: .; j_call: TRBJ1-1; v_call: TRBV15; cdr3_nt: TGTGCCACCACCCAGGTGGTGGGGGTAACTGAAGCTTTCTTT; cdr3_aa: CATTQVVGVTEAFF
d_call: .; clone_size: .; j_call: TRBJ1-3; v_call: TRBV7-9; cdr3_nt: TGTGCCAGCAGCCACGCGGTCGACTCTGGAAACACCATATATTTT; cdr3_aa: CASSHAVDSGNTIYF
d_call: TRBD1; clone_size: .; j_call: TRBJ1-5; v_call: TRBV24-1; cdr3_nt: TGTGCCACCAGTGAAGGACAGGGCACGGCTCAGCCCCAGCATTTT; cdr3_aa: CATSEGQGTAQPQHF
d_call: .; clone_size: .; j_call: TRBJ2-7; v_call: TRBV20-1; cdr3_nt: TGCAGTGCTAGAGATCAAGGGAGGGGGGCCACCCTCTACGAGCAGTACTTC; cdr3_aa: CSARDQGRGATLYEQYF
d_call: TRBD2; clone_size: .; j_call: TRBJ2-3; v_call: TRBV7-3; cdr3_nt: TGTGCCAGCAGCTTAATGGGGGGGAGAACAGATACGCAGTATTTT; cdr3_aa: CASSLMGGRTDTQYF
d_call: .; clone_size: .; j_call: TRBJ2-3; v_call: TRBV23-1; cdr3_nt: TGCGCCAGCAGTCCAGTTCCAGATACGCAGTATTTT; cdr3_aa: CASSPVPDTQYF
d_call: TRBD1; clone_size: .; j_call: TRBJ2-5; v_call: TRBV11-2; cdr3_nt: TGTGCCAGCAGCCCGGGACAGGGGGAAGAGACCCAGTACTTC; cdr3_aa: CASSPGQGEETQYF
d_call: .; clone_size: few; j_call: TRBJ2-4; v_call: TRBV7-2; cdr3_nt: TGTGCCAGCAGCTCCCCTCCCACAGAACTAGCCAAAAACATTCAGTACTTC; cdr3_aa: CASSSPPTELAKNIQYF
d_call: TRBD2; clone_size: .; j_call: TRBJ2-5; v_call: TRBV4-2; cdr3_nt: TGTGCCAGCAGCCAAGACCCAGCGGGAGGGGGGGAGACCCAGTACTTC; cdr3_aa: CASSQDPAGGGETQYF
d_call: .; clone_size: few; j_call: TRBJ2-7; v_call: TRBV9; cdr3_nt: TGTGCCAGCAGCCCGCAGGGGACGGCCGGCGGTCAGTACTTC; cdr3_aa: CASSPQGTAGGQYF
d_call: .; clone_size: few; j_call: TRBJ2-1; v_call: TRBV5-1; cdr3_nt: TGCGCCAGCAGCTGGTCGGGGGACTACAATGAGCAGTTCTTC; cdr3_aa: CASSWSGDYNEQFF
d_call: .; clone_size: .; j_call: TRBJ2-1; v_call: TRBV20-1; cdr3_nt: TGCAGTGCTCGGAACAATGAGCAGTTCTTC; cdr3_aa: CSARNNEQFF
d_call: TRBD2; clone_size: few; j_call: TRBJ2-1; v_call: TRBV30; cdr3_nt: TGTGCCTGGAGTGTGACTAGCGGGGGGGCCAACAATGAGCAGTTCTTC; cdr3_aa: CAWSVTSGGANNEQFF
d_call: TRBD2; clone_size: many; j_call: TRBJ2-2; v_call: TRBV7-6; cdr3_nt: TGTGCCAGCAGCTTTGGGGGGGGCACCGGGGAGCTGTTTTTT; cdr3_aa: CASSFGGGTGELFF
d_call: .; clone_size: few; j_call: TRBJ2-6; v_call: TRBV4-3; cdr3_nt: TGCGCCAGCAGCCAAGATCCACTTTCACGGGCCAACGTCCTGACTTTC; cdr3_aa: CASSQDPLSRANVLTF
d_call: .; clone_size: .; j_call: TRBJ2-5; v_call: TRBV21-1; cdr3_nt: TGTGCCAGCAGCAAGACTAGCCGGGAGACCCAGTACTTC; cdr3_aa: CASSKTSRETQYF
d_call: .; clone_size: few; j_call: TRBJ1-1; v_call: TRBV3-1; cdr3_nt: TGTGCCAGCAGCCAACATCAATCGGGCTTTGAAGCTTTCTTT; cdr3_aa: CASSQHQSGFEAFF
d_call: .; clone_size: .; j_call: TRBJ2-1; v_call: TRBV30; cdr3_nt: TGTGCCTGGAGTGTTAGCGTTGCCAATGAGCAGTTCTTC; cdr3_aa: CAWSVSVANEQFF
d_call: .; clone_size: few; j_call: TRBJ2-7; v_call: TRBV6-2/TRBV6-3; cdr3_nt: TGTGCCAGCAGCTTACCTTACGAGCAGTACTTC; cdr3_aa: CASSLPYEQYF
d_call: TRBD1; clone_size: .; j_call: TRBJ1-2; v_call: TRBV12-3/TRBV12-4; cdr3_nt: TGTGCCAGCAGCCCGGGACAGCCCGCGGGATATGGCTACACCTTC; cdr3_aa: CASSPGQPAGYGYTF
d_call: .; clone_size: many; j_call: TRBJ2-1; v_call: TRBV19; cdr3_nt: TGTGCCAGTAGTATAAGTGGGAGCTCCTACAATGAGCAGTTCTTC; cdr3_aa: CASSISGSSYNEQFF
d_call: .; clone_size: .; j_call: TRBJ1-1; v_call: TRBV6-2/TRBV6-3; cdr3_nt: TGTGCCAGCAGACTACTACCCCGGGGCGGCACTGAAGCTTTCTTT; cdr3_aa: CASRLLPRGGTEAFF
d_call: .; clone_size: few; j_call: TRBJ2-1; v_call: TRBV20-1; cdr3_nt: TGCAGTGCTCTGGGCGGCGGGAACGGCGATGAGCAGTTCTTC; cdr3_aa: CSALGGGNGDEQFF
d_call: TRBD1; clone_size: few; j_call: TRBJ2-1; v_call: TRBV7-6; cdr3_nt: TGTGCCAGCAGCTTAGTGGGACAGGGGTTGAATGAGCAGTTCTTC; cdr3_aa: CASSLVGQGLNEQFF
d_call: .; clone_size: .; j_call: TRBJ2-1; v_call: TRBV12-3/TRBV12-4; cdr3_nt: TGTGCCAGCAGTGGATTCGGGATAGACAATGAGCAGTTCTTC; cdr3_aa: CASSGFGIDNEQFF
d_call: .; clone_size: few; j_call: TRBJ2-7; v_call: TRBV6-6; cdr3_nt: TGTGCCAGCACTCCGGGGGCAACCTACGAGCAGTACTTC; cdr3_aa: CASTPGATYEQYF
d_call: .; clone_size: .; j_call: TRBJ2-2; v_call: TRBV6-5; cdr3_nt: TGTGCCAGTGGGCTAGGGGGGCGCAGAGGGGAGCTGTTTTTT; cdr3_aa: CASGLGGRRGELFF
d_call: .; clone_size: many; j_call: TRBJ1-2; v_call: TRBV5-1; cdr3_nt: TGCGCCAGCAGCTTGGTGGGGAACAACTATGGCTACACCTTC; cdr3_aa: CASSLVGNNYGYTF
d_call: TRBD2; clone_size: few; j_call: TRBJ2-3; v_call: TRBV12-3/TRBV12-4; cdr3_nt: TGTGCCAGCAGCGCTAGCGTAGCGGGAGGCCCAGATACGCAGTATTTT; cdr3_aa: CASSASVAGGPDTQYF
d_call: TRBD2; clone_size: .; j_call: TRBJ2-2; v_call: TRBV6-2/TRBV6-3; cdr3_nt: TGTGCCAGCAGTTACCCCTCCCCGATACTAGCGGCGGGGGACACCGGGGAGCTGTTTTTT; cdr3_aa: CASSYPSPILAAGDTGELFF
d_call: .; clone_size: few; j_call: TRBJ2-3; v_call: TRBV7-2; cdr3_nt: TGTGCCAGCAGCTTTGGCGCCCTGGCAGATACGCAGTATTTT; cdr3_aa: CASSFGALADTQYF
d_call: .; clone_size: .; j_call: TRBJ2-6; v_call: TRBV7-3; cdr3_nt: TGTGCCAGCAGCTCGACAGTCTCCTCCTCTGGGGCCAACGTCCTGACTTTC; cdr3_aa: CASSSTVSSSGANVLTF
d_call: .; clone_size: few; j_call: TRBJ1-2; v_call: TRBV30; cdr3_nt: TGTGCCTGGAGTCTAACCCTTCTGGACTATGGCTACACCTTC; cdr3_aa: CAWSLTLLDYGYTF
d_call: .; clone_size: .; j_call: TRBJ1-1; v_call: TRBV27; cdr3_nt: TGTGCCAGCAGTTTATCGTTTAGCCTGAACACTGAAGCTTTCTTT; cdr3_aa: CASSLSFSLNTEAFF
d_call: TRBD1; clone_size: .; j_call: TRBJ2-2; v_call: TRBV7-6; cdr3_nt: TGTGCCAGCAGCTTAGATCCAGGGACAGGGGGCACCGGGGAGCTGTTTTTT; cdr3_aa: CASSLDPGTGGTGELFF
d_call: .; clone_size: many; j_call: TRBJ2-1; v_call: TRBV10-3; cdr3_nt: TGTGCCATCAGTGATGGGCGAAACAATGAGCAGTTCTTC; cdr3_aa: CAISDGRNNEQFF
d_call: TRBD1; clone_size: .; j_call: TRBJ1-1; v_call: TRBV27; cdr3_nt: TGTGCCAGCAGTTTTGGACAGGATGGGAATGAAGCTTTCTTT; cdr3_aa: CASSFGQDGNEAFF
d_call: .; clone_size: .; j_call: TRBJ2-5; v_call: TRBV7-8; cdr3_nt: TGTGCCAGCAGCTTAGCAGTTTGGGAGACCCAGTACTTC; cdr3_aa: CASSLAVWETQYF
d_call: .; clone_size: .; j_call: TRBJ1-1; v_call: TRBV28; cdr3_nt: TGTGCCAGCAGTTTGGACCCCACCTCTGAAGCTTTCTTT; cdr3_aa: CASSLDPTSEAFF
d_call: TRBD2; clone_size: .; j_call: TRBJ2-2; v_call: TRBV3-1; cdr3_nt: TGTGCCAGCAGCCAAGATAGTCTAGCGGCAACCGGGGAGCTGTTTTTT; cdr3_aa: CASSQDSLAATGELFF
d_call: .; clone_size: few; j_call: TRBJ2-2; v_call: TRBV9; cdr3_nt: TGTGCCAGCAGCGTAGCGGGGGGCCCCGGGGAGCTGTTTTTT; cdr3_aa: CASSVAGGPGELFF
d_call: .; clone_size: few; j_call: TRBJ1-5; v_call: TRBV15; cdr3_nt: TGTGCCACCAGCAGAGATTTGGGGTATTATCAGCCCCAGCATTTT; cdr3_aa: CATSRDLGYYQPQHF
d_call: .; clone_size: few; j_call: TRBJ2-7; v_call: TRBV12-3/TRBV12-4; cdr3_nt: TGTGCCAGCGGGAAGGGGGTTGGCTACGAGCAGTACTTC; cdr3_aa: CASGKGVGYEQYF